The 22 T cell receptor beta chains listed next were all sequenced from one sample in a study of blood T cells in healthy people across ages. It was with a sample-barcoded 5' primer and a J-beta primer mix that a second PCR of about 7 to 12 cycles was run. TCRdb analysed the 5' RACE reads with MiXCR anew, one entry per CDR3 protein. The repertoire holds hundreds of thousands of distinct CDR3 sequences, with around 31% as singletons. The sample taken for sequencing was blood. These TCRs come from an elderly woman in good health.

This clonotype came up a few times. V usage is TRBV20-1 and J usage is TRBJ2-1, with D possibly matching TRBD1 (6 bases). From germline, CDR1 is DFQATT and CDR2 SNEGSKA (reference sequence). V dropped 3 bases and J dropped 7 bases, with 19 bases sitting between them. CDR3 length: 15 amino acids. This CDR3 reads CSARSPGGPANEQFF. CDR3 nucleotides: TGCAGTGCTAGGTCCCCTGGGGGCCCGGCTAATGAGCAGTTCTTC.

This clonotype was seen repeatedly, ten times or more. The V call is TRBV12-3 or TRBV12-4, the J call TRBJ2-1, with 8 nucleotides matching TRBD2. CDR3 length: 17 residues. After removal of 4 bases from V and 5 bases from J, the junction contained 13 bases not matched to a gene. The CDR3 sequence: CASSSLGRGAINNEQFF. CDR3 DNA: TGTGCCAGCAGTTCCTTGGGGCGGGGGGCTATAAACAATGAGCAGTTCTTC.

This clonotype was detected only a few times. CDR3: CASSLRVFGELFF. The DNA of the CDR3 is TGTGCCAGCAGCCTACGGGTCTTCGGGGAGCTGTTTTTT. The chain has TRBV9 and TRBJ2-2; D uncertain. The CDR3 is 13 residues long. CDR1 and CDR2 (germline): SGDLS, YYNGEE. Deletions cut 4 bases from V and 7 bases from J, with 11 bases between.

The chain links TRBV27 to TRBJ1-5; D is unresolved. This CDR3 comprises 13 residues. The germline gives CDR1 MNHEY, CDR2 SMNVEV (reference sequence). V lost 3 bases and J 6 bases, leaving 9 bases between the germline ends. CDR3: CASSFQITQPQHF. The CDR3 region has the DNA TGTGCCAGCAGTTTCCAGATAACTCAGCCCCAGCATTTT.

The rearrangement joins TRBV27 to TRBJ2-1; D is unresolved. This CDR3 region has 12 residues. Per the germline V gene, CDR1 is MNHEY and CDR2 is SMNVEV (reference sequence). The ends were cut back, 5 bases at V and 5 bases at J, with 7 bases in the middle. The chain's CDR3 is CASSPRNNEQFF. The CDR3 region has the DNA TGTGCCAGCAGTCCCAGAAACAATGAGCAGTTCTTC.

As to this clonotype: Given a much more abundant clone one base away, this may be a read error. The chain employs TRBV9 and TRBJ2-1; D is perhaps TRBD1 or TRBD2 (5 bases each). This CDR3 contains 17 residues. CDR1 and CDR2 (germline): SGDLS, YYNGEE. V was cut by 3 bases and J by 0 bases, with 16 bases left in between. The CDR3 loop reads CASSAPRDARSYNEQFF. In DNA form, the CDR3 reads TGTGCCAGCAGCGCCCCCAGGGACGCCCGCTCCTACAATGAGCAGTTCTTC.

In its sample, this clonotype was seen many times. This chain uses TRBV7-2 with TRBJ1-2; D gene ambiguous. Germline V lookup: CDR1 SGHTA, CDR2 FQGNSA. V was shortened by 1 base and J by 7 bases, with 22 bases between the two germline ends. This CDR3 has 17 residues. CDR3 nucleotides: TGTGCCAGCAGCTTAGGGATATCTGGTTCCGCAAAGATTGGCTACACCTTC. Translated: CASSLGISGSAKIGYTF.

This clonotype was seen a few times. The CDR3 DNA sequence: TGCGCCAGCAGCCAAGATTATCGGGAGGCGAGCTCCTATAATTCACCCCTCCACTTT. Protein: CASSQDYREASSYNSPLHF. The chain joins TRBV4-3 to TRBJ1-6; D call uncertain. This CDR3 contains 19 residues. Trimming cost V 0 bases and J 0 bases, with 15 bases left between them. Germline V gene data show CDR1 as LGHNA and CDR2 as YSLEER.

This clonotype was picked up a small number of times. The V and J genes are TRBV6-1 and TRBJ1-1; D gene uncertain. The germline CDR1 and CDR2 sequences are MNHNS and SASEGT. Trimming left V 7 bases short and J 4 bases short, with 16 bases between. The CDR3 consists of 14 residues. Here the CDR3 reads CASTETEVGTEAFF. The CDR3 bases are TGTGCCAGCACCGAGACGGAGGTGGGCACTGAAGCTTTCTTT.

This clonotype has a handful of counts. The chain employs TRBV2 and TRBJ2-5; D could derive from TRBD1 or TRBD2 (5 bases each). This CDR3 spans 14 amino acids. Germline CDR1 and CDR2: SNHLY and FYNNEI. The V gene lost 7 bases and the J gene lost 6 bases, with 18 bases spanning the gap. In DNA form, the CDR3 reads TGTGCCAGCACGACGACCGGGGCGGGTCAGACCCAGTACTTC. Amino acids: CASTTTGAGQTQYF.

This clonotype occurred a few times. The chain employs TRBV21-1 and TRBJ2-7; the tabulated D call, TRBD1, remains unverified against the DNA. TRBV21-1 has pseudogene status. This CDR3 spans 14 amino acids. In DNA, the CDR3 is TGTGCCAGCAGCACGACAGGGGGCAAGGACGAGCAGTACTTC. It codes for CASSTTGGKDEQYF.

This clonotype was recorded at least ten times. This rearrangement joins TRBV28 to TRBJ1-2; 8 nucleotides agree with TRBD1. The trim removed 6 bases at V and 4 bases at J, leaving 7 bases unmatched. The CDR3 runs 14 residues. Germline-derived CDR1 and CDR2 are MDHEN and SYDVKM. The CDR3 region is CASSNRQGSYGYTF. In DNA, the CDR3 is TGTGCCAGCAGCAATCGACAGGGGAGCTATGGCTACACCTTC.

This clonotype was found a few times. Being one base from a much bigger clone, this may be a read error. This CDR3 reads CASSPGQGGRDEQYF. The CDR3 DNA sequence: TGCGCCAGCAGCCCGGGACAGGGGGGCCGAGATGAGCAGTACTTC. The rearrangement uses TRBV5-1 and TRBJ2-5; 11 positions match TRBD1. There are 15 residues in the CDR3. Germline trimming cut 4 bases from V and 11 bases from J; bases unmatched to any gene: 13. The germline gives CDR1 SGHRS, CDR2 YFSETQ.

In this sample, this clonotype turned up many times. The genes are TRBV6-2 or TRBV6-3 and TRBJ2-3, with 10 bases aligning to TRBD1. The CDR3 totals 15 residues. V lost 8 bases to trimming and J lost 4 bases; unmatched junction nucleotides: 9. Germline V CDR1 and CDR2: MNHEY, SVGEGT. CDR3 region: CASRKDRGFSDTQYF. DNA of the CDR3: TGTGCCAGCCGAAAGGACAGGGGGTTTTCAGATACGCAGTATTTT.

This sequence joins TRBV11-1 and TRBJ2-7, with a weak D call TRBD2 (5 bases). V was cut by 4 bases and J by 6 bases, with 16 bases left in between. Germline-derived CDR1 and CDR2 are SGHAT and FQDESV (reference sequence). CDR3 length: 14 amino acids. In DNA, the CDR3 is TGTGCCAGCAGCTGTCGTGCAGAGGGTGTCGAGCAGTACTTC. Protein product: CASSCRAEGVEQYF. The variable domain in full, completed from reference TRBV11-1 and TRBJ2-7, reads EAEVAQSPRYKITEKSQAVAFWCDPISGHATLYWYRQILGQGPELLVQFQDESVVDDSQLPKDRFSAERLKGVDSTLKIQPAELGDSAMYLCASSCRAEGVEQYFGPGTRLTVT.

This clonotype has more than one count but fewer than ten. Compared with germline, one end of the junction differs, possibly owing to a read error. This chain uses TRBV7-2 with TRBJ2-1; 7 nucleotides match TRBD2. The length of the CDR3 is 14 residues. The germline CDR1 and CDR2 sequences are SGHTA and FQGNSA. The CDR3 DNA reads TGTGCCAGCAGCTTAAGGGACTATTACAATGGGCAGTTCTTC. Its protein product is CASSLRDYYNGQFF. Full variable domain (missing parts from reference TRBV7-2 and TRBJ2-1): GAGVSQSPSNKVTEKGKDVELRCDPISGHTALYWYRQSLGQGLEFLIYFQGNSAPDKSGLPSDRFSAERTGGSVSTLTIQRTQQEDSAVYLCASSLRDYYNGQFFGPGTRLTVL.

This clonotype has only a few counts. A much larger clone lies a single base off, so this may be a read error. This rearrangement joins TRBV20-1 to TRBJ2-5; 7 bases map to TRBD2. V gave up 5 bases and J gave up 5 bases; unmatched junction bases: 17. The CDR3 has 16 residues. Per germline, CDR1 DFQATT and CDR2 SNEGSKA (reference sequence). CDR3 DNA sequence: TGCAGTGCTGGCTACCCCGCAGCGGGGCGGTGGGAGACCCAGTACTTC. As protein: CSAGYPAAGRWETQYF.

The chain combines TRBV11-1 with TRBJ2-5; D gene ambiguous. The CDR3 extends over 12 amino acids. Trimming took 3 bases from V and 11 from J, leaving 13 bases between them. CDR1 and CDR2 from the germline V gene are SGHAT and FQDESV (reference sequence). Written as DNA, the CDR3 is TGTGCCAGCAGCTTTATCAACAATAAGCAGTACTTC. It yields the protein CASSFINNKQYF.

The sample holds many counts of this clonotype. The chain employs TRBV5-1 and TRBJ2-7; 7 nucleotides match TRBD2. The CDR3 loop spans 16 amino acids. CDR1 and CDR2 (germline): SGHRS, YFSETQ. After removal of 4 bases from V and 2 bases from J, the junction contained 12 bases not matched to a gene. The CDR3 is CASSDPQAGPTYEQYF. In DNA, the CDR3 is TGCGCCAGCAGCGACCCGCAAGCGGGGCCCACCTACGAGCAGTACTTC.

This clonotype was observed at least ten times. The chain carries TRBV7-3 and TRBJ2-1; a possible D gene is TRBD1 (6 bases). Trimming left V 4 bases short and J 8 bases short, with 18 bases between. Germline V lookup: CDR1 SGHTA, CDR2 FQGTGA. The CDR3 covers 15 residues. The CDR3 loop is CASSYSGLSGDEQFF. The CDR3 coding sequence is TGTGCCAGCAGCTACTCAGGGCTCTCAGGGGATGAGCAGTTCTTC.

The rearrangement joins TRBV6-6 to TRBJ1-2; no clear D gene. V was clipped by 6 bases and J by 4 bases, with 15 bases between them. The V gene's germline CDR1 is MNHNY and CDR2 SVGAGI (reference sequence). CDR3 length: 14 amino acids. CDR3 DNA sequence: TGTGCCAGCAGCACCCACTTTGAGGGCTATGGCTACACCTTC. It specifies CASSTHFEGYGYTF.

This clonotype was seen many times. J is TRBJ2-5 and V is TRBV12-3 or TRBV12-4, with D possibly being TRBD2 (6 bases). This CDR3 contains 13 residues. The V gene lost 7 bases and the J gene lost 5 bases, with 14 bases spanning the gap. The CDR3: CASNLGLRETQYF. The CDR3 DNA follows: TGTGCCAGCAACCTCGGACTACGGGAGACCCAGTACTTC.